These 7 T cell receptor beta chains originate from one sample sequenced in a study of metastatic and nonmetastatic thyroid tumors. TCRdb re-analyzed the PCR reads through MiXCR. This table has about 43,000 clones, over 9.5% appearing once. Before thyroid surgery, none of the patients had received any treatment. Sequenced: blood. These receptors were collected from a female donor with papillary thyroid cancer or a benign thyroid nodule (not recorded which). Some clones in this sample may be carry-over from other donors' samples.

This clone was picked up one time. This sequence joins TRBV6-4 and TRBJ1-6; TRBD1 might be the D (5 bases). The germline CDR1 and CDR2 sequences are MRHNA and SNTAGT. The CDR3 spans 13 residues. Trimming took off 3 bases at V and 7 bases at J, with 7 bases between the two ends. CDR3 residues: CASSDRGNSPLHF. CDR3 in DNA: TGTGCCAGCAGTGATAGGGGAAATTCACCCCTCCACTTT.

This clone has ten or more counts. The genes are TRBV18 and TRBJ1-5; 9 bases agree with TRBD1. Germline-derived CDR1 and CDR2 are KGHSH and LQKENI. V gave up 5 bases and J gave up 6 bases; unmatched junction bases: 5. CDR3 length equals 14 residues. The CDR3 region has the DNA TGTGCCAGCTCATTACAGGGGGCAGGTCAGCCCCAGCATTTT. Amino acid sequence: CASSLQGAGQPQHF.

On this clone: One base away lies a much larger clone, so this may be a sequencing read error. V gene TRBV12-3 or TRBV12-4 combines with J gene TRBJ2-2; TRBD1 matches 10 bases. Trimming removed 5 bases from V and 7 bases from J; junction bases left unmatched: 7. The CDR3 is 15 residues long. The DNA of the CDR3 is TGTGCCAGCAGTCCCGGGACAGGGGACATCGGGGAGCTGTTTTTT. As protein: CASSPGTGDIGELFF.

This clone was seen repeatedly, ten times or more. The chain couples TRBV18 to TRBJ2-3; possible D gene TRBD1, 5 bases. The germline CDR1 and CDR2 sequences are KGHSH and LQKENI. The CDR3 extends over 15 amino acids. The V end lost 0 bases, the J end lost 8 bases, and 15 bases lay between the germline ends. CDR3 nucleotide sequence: TGTGCCAGCTCACCACCCTCAGGGAAGGGCGGTACGCAGTATTTT. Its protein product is CASSPPSGKGGTQYF. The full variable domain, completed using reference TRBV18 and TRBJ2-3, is NAGVMQNPRHLVRRRGQEARLRCSPMKGHSHVYWYRQLPEEGLKFMVYLQKENIIDESGMPKERFSAEFPKEGPSILRIQQVVRGDSAAYFCASSPPSGKGGTQYFGPGTRLTVL.

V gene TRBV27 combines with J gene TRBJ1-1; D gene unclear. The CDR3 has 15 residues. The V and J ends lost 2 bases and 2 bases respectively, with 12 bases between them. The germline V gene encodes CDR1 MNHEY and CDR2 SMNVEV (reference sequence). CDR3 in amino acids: CASSLHPGGNTEAFF. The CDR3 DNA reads TGTGCCAGCAGTTTACATCCAGGCGGTAACACTGAAGCTTTCTTT.

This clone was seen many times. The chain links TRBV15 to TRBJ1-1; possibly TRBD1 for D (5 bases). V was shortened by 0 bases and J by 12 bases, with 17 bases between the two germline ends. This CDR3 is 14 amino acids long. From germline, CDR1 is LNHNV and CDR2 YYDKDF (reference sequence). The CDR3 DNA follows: TGTGCCACCAGCAGAGACCCCGCCGGCGGGGCAACTTTCTTT. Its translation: CATSRDPAGGATFF.

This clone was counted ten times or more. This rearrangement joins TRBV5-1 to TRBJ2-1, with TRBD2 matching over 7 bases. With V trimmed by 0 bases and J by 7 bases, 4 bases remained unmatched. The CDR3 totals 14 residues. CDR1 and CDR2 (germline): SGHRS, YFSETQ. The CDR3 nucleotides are TGCGCCAGCAGCTTGGAGGGAGGGTGGAATGAGCAGTTCTTC. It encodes CASSLEGGWNEQFF.